Below are 25 T cell receptor beta chains sequenced from a single sample in a study of shared clonotypes between healthy human individuals. The repertoire was sequenced with immunoSEQ multiplex PCR; TCRdb's copy has only in-frame clones and lacks some. The table lists over a million clones, more than 95% of them singletons, with over 1% in the top ten. The sample taken for sequencing was naive CD4+ T cells sorted from blood. Subset meaning: CD45RA+ positively selected. The receptors shown here come from a young man in good health.

This clone occurred a few times. Other DNA sequences in this sample translate to the same CDR3. Written as DNA, the CDR3 is TGTGCCAGCAGTTTGCGGAATCAGCCCCAGCATTTT. Its protein is CASSLRNQPQHF. The V and J genes are TRBV28 and TRBJ1-5, with no clear D. Looked up from germline, CDR1 is MDHEN and CDR2 is SYDVKM. The CDR3 loop spans 12 amino acids. V gave up 3 bases and J gave up 4 bases, with 4 bases separating them.

J is TRBJ1-4 and V is TRBV5-1; 7 bases line up with TRBD1. Germline V gene sequence: CDR1 SGHRS, CDR2 YFSETQ. Trimming cost V 5 bases and J 4 bases; bases outside gene matches: 5. The CDR3 sequence is 14 residues long. The CDR3 nucleotides are TGCGCCAGCAGGGCCGGGACAGTTAATGAAAAACTGTTTTTT. It codes for CASRAGTVNEKLFF.

The chain carries TRBV5-1 and TRBJ2-7; possibly TRBD1 for D (6 bases). This CDR3 contains 17 residues. Trimming took 3 bases from V and 6 from J, leaving 25 bases between them. Germline V lookup: CDR1 SGHRS, CDR2 YFSETQ. The CDR3, as DNA: TGCGCCAGCAGCTCCACTCCTCCGGGACAAGGGGGTGTCGAGCAGTACTTC. Translated, it gives CASSSTPPGQGGVEQYF.

The J gene is TRBJ1-3, the V gene TRBV10-3, with TRBD1 identical over 8 bases. J gave up 4 bases and V 10 bases, and 12 bases lay outside the gene matches. The CDR3 loop spans 15 amino acids. Germline lookup yields CDR1 ENHRY and CDR2 SYGVKD. CDR3 sequence (DNA): TGTGCCACCTTCGGACAGGGAGAAGTAGGAAACACCATATATTTT. The encoded protein is CATFGQGEVGNTIYF.

As DNA, the CDR3 is TGTGCCAGCAGCCCTCGGACTAGCGGGAGGGCACAACACTACAATGAGCAGTTCTTC. Its protein is CASSPRTSGRAQHYNEQFF. V usage is TRBV5-4 and J usage is TRBJ2-1, with TRBD2 identical over 15 bases. Germline CDR1 and CDR2: SGHNT and YYREEE (reference sequence). The CDR3 runs 19 residues. V was pared by 4 bases and J by 3 bases, with 11 bases of the junction left unmatched.

V usage is TRBV28 and J usage is TRBJ2-5; D is ambiguous. V lost 6 bases and J 3 bases, leaving 26 bases between the germline ends. The CDR3 has 18 amino acids. Germline loops: CDR1 MDHEN, CDR2 SYDVKM. CDR3 sequence: CASSRRTVGVVRKETQYF. CDR3 bases: TGTGCCAGCAGCCGACGGACCGTCGGAGTGGTACGGAAAGAGACCCAGTACTTC.

V is TRBV5-1 and J is TRBJ2-1; D gene ambiguous. Trimming left V 1 base short and J 5 bases short, with 7 bases between. The CDR3 sequence is 13 residues long. CDR1 is SGHRS and CDR2 is YFSETQ in the germline V gene. CDR3 sequence (DNA): TGCGCCAGCAGCTTGACAGCTAACAATGAGCAGTTCTTC. This codes for CASSLTANNEQFF.

V and J are TRBV9 and TRBJ2-2; D call uncertain. This CDR3 contains 12 residues. Trimming shortened V by 0 bases and J by 8 bases, and 5 bases separated the two germline ends. Germline V gene data show CDR1 as SGDLS and CDR2 as YYNGEE. The chain's CDR3 is CASSVDEGELFF. The CDR3 DNA sequence: TGTGCCAGCAGCGTAGACGAAGGGGAGCTGTTTTTT.

J is TRBJ2-3 and V is TRBV21-1; no DNA check was done on the table's D call, TRBD1. TRBV21-1 is listed as a pseudogene. This CDR3 is built from 16 residues. The CDR3 loop is CASSKAAGHCTDTQYF. Here the CDR3 DNA reads TGTGCCAGCAGCAAAGCGGCAGGACACTGCACAGATACGCAGTATTTT.

This clone came up once. The genes are TRBV6-5 and TRBJ2-1; D gene unclear. Trimming pared 5 bases from V and 5 bases from J, leaving 16 bases between. Germline V gene lookup returns CDR1 MNHEY and CDR2 SVGAGI. This CDR3 spans 15 amino acids. Here the CDR3 DNA reads TGTGCCAGCAGTACGGCAGTACCCACTAACAATGAGCAGTTCTTC. This gives the protein CASSTAVPTNNEQFF.

CDR3 protein: CASSLGGQGKGYTF. Written as DNA, the CDR3 is TGTGCCAGCAGCTTAGGGGGACAGGGGAAGGGCTACACCTTC. The chain uses TRBV11-2 and TRBJ1-2; 10 nucleotides line up with TRBD1. The germline V gene encodes CDR1 SGHAT and CDR2 FQNNGV. The CDR3 contains 14 residues. With V trimmed by 1 base and J by 8 bases, 4 bases remained unmatched.

CDR3 DNA sequence: TGTGCCATCAGTGAGTCGACGGTACTAGCGGGAGTCTCCGAGCAGTACTTC. Amino acids: CAISESTVLAGVSEQYF. The chain is built from TRBV10-3 and TRBJ2-7; the match to TRBD2 covers 11 bases. J gave up 6 bases and V 0 bases, and 10 bases lay outside the gene matches. The CDR3 covers 17 residues. Germline CDR1 ENHRY, CDR2 SYGVKD.

The chain is built from TRBV11-3 and TRBJ2-7, with TRBD2 identical over 9 bases. This CDR3 has 14 residues. Germline V CDR1 and CDR2: SGHNT, YENEEA. The V gene end was trimmed by 5 bases and the J gene end by 3 bases; junction bases not matched to a gene: 5. Written as DNA, the CDR3 is TGTGCCAGCAGCCCCGGGCGGGGGGGCTACGAGCAGTACTTC. Protein product: CASSPGRGGYEQYF. Complete variable domain (other parts from reference TRBV11-3 and TRBJ2-7): EAGVVQSPRYKIIEKKQPVAFWCNPISGHNTLYWYLQNLGQGPELLIRYENEEAVDDSQLPKDRFSAERLKGVDSTLKIQPAELGDSAVYLCASSPGRGGYEQYFGPGTRLTVT.

This clone was counted a few times. Other DNA sequences from this sample encode an identical CDR3 as well. The chain has TRBV9 and TRBJ1-2; TRBD1 matches 7 bases. Germline CDR1 is SGDLS and CDR2 is YYNGEE. Germline trimming cut 0 bases from V and 2 bases from J; bases unmatched to any gene: 1. CDR3 length: 14 residues. CDR3 sequence reads: CASSVAGQNYGYTF. CDR3 coding DNA: TGTGCCAGCAGCGTAGCGGGACAGAACTATGGCTACACCTTC.

V is TRBV7-8 and J is TRBJ1-2; 7 nucleotides match TRBD1. The CDR3 runs 15 residues. The germline gives CDR1 SGHVS, CDR2 FQNEAQ. J gave up 1 base and V 5 bases, and 7 bases lay outside the gene matches. The CDR3 region is CASSGTVFINYGYTF. CDR3 nucleotide sequence: TGTGCCAGCAGCGGGACAGTTTTTATTAACTATGGCTACACCTTC.

This chain joins TRBV5-1 and TRBJ2-2, with 7 bases lining up with TRBD1. Germline CDR1 SGHRS, CDR2 YFSETQ. The CDR3 covers 16 residues. The J segment lost 4 bases and the V segment lost 5 bases, leaving 11 bases of the junction unmatched. DNA for the CDR3: TGCGCCAGCAGACAACAGGGGAGTCCGGGCACCGGGGAGCTGTTTTTT. Amino acids: CASRQQGSPGTGELFF.

With respect to this clone: The sample contains more than one DNA sequence encoding this CDR3. The chain joins TRBV7-9 to TRBJ1-3; D remains ambiguous. The germline gives CDR1 SEHNR, CDR2 FQNEAQ (reference sequence). V lost 1 base and J lost 0, with 7 bases in between. This CDR3 spans 15 amino acids. The CDR3 is CASSLVGSSGNTIYF. CDR3 coding DNA: TGTGCCAGCAGCTTAGTGGGATCCTCTGGAAACACCATATATTTT.

V gene TRBV7-9 combines with J gene TRBJ2-3; D ambiguous. The germline gives CDR1 SEHNR, CDR2 FQNEAQ (reference sequence). Trimming took 1 base from V and 2 from J, leaving 7 bases between them. The CDR3 runs to 14 residues. CDR3: CASSLGLPTDTQYF. The CDR3 DNA sequence: TGTGCCAGCAGCTTAGGGCTTCCCACAGATACGCAGTATTTT.

The chain employs TRBV4-3 and TRBJ2-5; D is uncertain. The germline V and J ends were trimmed by 3 bases and 2 bases, with 10 bases remaining between them. Germline V CDR1 and CDR2: LGHNA, YSLEER. The CDR3 is 14 residues long. The DNA for the CDR3 is TGCGCCAGCAGCCATCCGGGTCAACAAGAGACCCAGTACTTC. Translated, it gives CASSHPGQQETQYF.

The rearrangement uses TRBV15 and TRBJ2-3; 10 nucleotides line up with TRBD2. The CDR3 runs 15 residues. CDR1 is LNHNV, CDR2 YYDKDF, per germline (reference sequence). V was clipped by 5 bases and J by 6 bases; unmatched bases: 8. CDR3 region: CATSRTSGRTDTQYF. The CDR3 DNA reads TGTGCCACCAGCCGGACTAGCGGACGTACGGATACGCAGTATTTT.

J is TRBJ2-1 and V is TRBV2, with no clear D. V was trimmed by 8 bases and J by 4 bases, leaving 6 bases between them. CDR1 and CDR2 (germline): SNHLY, FYNNEI. The CDR3 is 11 residues long. The CDR3 bases are TGTGCCAGCCTCTCATACAATGAGCAGTTCTTC. Translating gives CASLSYNEQFF. Combining the CDR3 with reference TRBV2 and TRBJ2-1 gives the whole variable domain EPEVTQTPSHQVTQMGQEVILRCVPISNHLYFYWYRQILGQKVEFLVSFYNNEISEKSEIFDDQFSVERPDGSNFTLKIRSTKLEDSAMYFCASLSYNEQFFGPGTRLTVL.

This rearrangement joins TRBV18 to TRBJ1-4; no definite D call. Germline V gene sequence: CDR1 KGHSH, CDR2 LQKENI. The V and J ends lost 3 bases and 2 bases respectively, with 13 bases between them. The CDR3 is 16 amino acids. CDR3 nucleotides: TGTGCCAGCTCACCGTGGCGGGGAACTACTAATGAAAAACTGTTTTTT. This encodes CASSPWRGTTNEKLFF.

The rearrangement joins TRBV28 to TRBJ2-7; D remains unclear. The CDR3 is made up of 14 amino acids. Deletions cut 5 bases from V and 7 bases from J, with 18 bases between. Germline loops: CDR1 MDHEN, CDR2 SYDVKM. CDR3 bases: TGTGCCAGCAGTCTAGATACCAGTCAGTATGAGCAGTACTTC. Its translation: CASSLDTSQYEQYF.

The chain uses TRBV19 and TRBJ2-7; D perhaps matches TRBD2 (7 bases). Germline assignment: CDR1 LNHDA and CDR2 SQIVND (reference sequence). The CDR3 runs 15 residues. The V end was cut by 6 bases, the J end by 2 bases, with 17 bases between. The DNA for the CDR3 is TGTGCCAGTAGACGGAGGGGGGGTCGAGCCTACGAGCAGTACTTC. Amino acid sequence: CASRRRGGRAYEQYF.

This clone appeared a single time. The chain has TRBV29-1 and TRBJ2-1, with D perhaps matching TRBD2 (6 bases). The germline V gene encodes CDR1 SQVTM and CDR2 ANQGSEA. Trimming stripped 7 bases from V and 5 bases from J, with 15 bases between. This CDR3 contains 13 residues. CDR3 residues: CSANGRRHNEQFF. The DNA for the CDR3 is TGCAGCGCCAATGGGAGGCGGCACAATGAGCAGTTCTTC.